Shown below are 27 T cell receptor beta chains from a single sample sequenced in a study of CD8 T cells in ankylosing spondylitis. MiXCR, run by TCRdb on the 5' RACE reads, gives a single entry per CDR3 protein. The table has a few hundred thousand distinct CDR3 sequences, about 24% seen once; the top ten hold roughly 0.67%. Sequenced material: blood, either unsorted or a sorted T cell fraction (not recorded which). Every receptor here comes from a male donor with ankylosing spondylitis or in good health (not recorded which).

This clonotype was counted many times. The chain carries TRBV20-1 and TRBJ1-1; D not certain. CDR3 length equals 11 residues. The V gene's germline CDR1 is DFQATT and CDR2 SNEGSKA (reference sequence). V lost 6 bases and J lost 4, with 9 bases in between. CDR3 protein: CSAMILTEAFF. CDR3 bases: TGCAGTGCCATGATCCTCACTGAAGCTTTCTTT.

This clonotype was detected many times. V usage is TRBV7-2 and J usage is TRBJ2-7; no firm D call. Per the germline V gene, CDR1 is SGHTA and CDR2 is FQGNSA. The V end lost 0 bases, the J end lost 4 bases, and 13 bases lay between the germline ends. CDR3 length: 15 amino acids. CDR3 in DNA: TGTGCCAGCAGCTTAGCGTCCAGTGGGCTTTACGAGCAGTACTTC. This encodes CASSLASSGLYEQYF.

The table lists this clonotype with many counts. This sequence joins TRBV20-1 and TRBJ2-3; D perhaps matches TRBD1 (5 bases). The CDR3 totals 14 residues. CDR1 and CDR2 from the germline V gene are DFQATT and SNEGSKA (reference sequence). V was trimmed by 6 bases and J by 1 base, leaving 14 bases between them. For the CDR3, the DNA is TGCAGTGCCGACTGGGGCCCAGGCACAGATACGCAGTATTTT. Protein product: CSADWGPGTDTQYF.

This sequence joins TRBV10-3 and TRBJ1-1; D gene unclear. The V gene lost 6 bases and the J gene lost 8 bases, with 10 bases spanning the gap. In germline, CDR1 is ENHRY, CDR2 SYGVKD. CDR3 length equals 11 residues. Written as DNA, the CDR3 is TGTGCCATCAGGTCAGGTGGGGAAGCTTTCTTT. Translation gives CAIRSGGEAFF.

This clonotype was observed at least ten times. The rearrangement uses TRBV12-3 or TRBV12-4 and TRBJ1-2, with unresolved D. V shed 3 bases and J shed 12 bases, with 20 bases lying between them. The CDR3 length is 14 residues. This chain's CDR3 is CASSLSLSISKNTF. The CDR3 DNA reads TGTGCCAGCAGTTTGTCGCTCTCGATCTCCAAGAACACCTTC.

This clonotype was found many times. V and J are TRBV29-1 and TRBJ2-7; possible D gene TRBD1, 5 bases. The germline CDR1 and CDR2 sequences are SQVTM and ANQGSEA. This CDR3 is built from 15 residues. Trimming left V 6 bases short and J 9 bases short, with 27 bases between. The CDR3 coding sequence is TGCAGCGTCCTGGTTACCGGACACCTAACCCCTGGGCAGTACTTC. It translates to CSVLVTGHLTPGQYF.

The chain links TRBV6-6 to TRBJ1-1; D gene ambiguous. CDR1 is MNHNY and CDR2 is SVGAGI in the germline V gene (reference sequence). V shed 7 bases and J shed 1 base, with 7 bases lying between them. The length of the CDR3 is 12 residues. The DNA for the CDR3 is TGTGCCAGCATGTTGGGGAACACTGAAGCTTTCTTT. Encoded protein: CASMLGNTEAFF.

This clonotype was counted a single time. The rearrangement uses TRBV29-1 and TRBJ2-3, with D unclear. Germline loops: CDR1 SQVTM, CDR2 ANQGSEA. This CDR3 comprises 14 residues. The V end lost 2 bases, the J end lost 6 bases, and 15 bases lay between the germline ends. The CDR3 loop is CSVESQSHPDTQYF. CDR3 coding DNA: TGCAGCGTTGAATCACAGTCACACCCCGATACGCAGTATTTT.

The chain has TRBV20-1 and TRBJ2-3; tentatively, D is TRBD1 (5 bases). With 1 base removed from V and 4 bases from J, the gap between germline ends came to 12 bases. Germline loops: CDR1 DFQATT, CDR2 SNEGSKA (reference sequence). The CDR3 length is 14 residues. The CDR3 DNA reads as TGCAGTGCTAGAGTCAGCCAGGGCGCAGATACGCAGTATTTT. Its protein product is CSARVSQGADTQYF.

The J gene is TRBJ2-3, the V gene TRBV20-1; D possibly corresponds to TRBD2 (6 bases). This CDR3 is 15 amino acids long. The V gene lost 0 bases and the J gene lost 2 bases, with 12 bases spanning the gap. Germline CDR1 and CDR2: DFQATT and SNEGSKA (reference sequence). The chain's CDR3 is CSARDFAGPTDTQYF. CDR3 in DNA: TGCAGTGCTAGAGATTTTGCGGGGCCCACAGATACGCAGTATTTT.

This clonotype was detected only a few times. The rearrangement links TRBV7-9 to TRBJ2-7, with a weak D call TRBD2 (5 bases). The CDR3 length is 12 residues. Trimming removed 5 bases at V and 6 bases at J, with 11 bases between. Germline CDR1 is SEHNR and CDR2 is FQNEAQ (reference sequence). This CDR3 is CASSPSGGEQYF. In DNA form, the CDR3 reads TGTGCCAGCAGCCCTTCAGGAGGCGAGCAGTACTTC.

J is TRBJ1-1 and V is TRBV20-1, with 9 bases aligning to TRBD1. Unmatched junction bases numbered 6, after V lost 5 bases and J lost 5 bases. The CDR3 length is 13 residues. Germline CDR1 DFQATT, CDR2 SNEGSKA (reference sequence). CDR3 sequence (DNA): TGCAGTGCTCGAACAGGGGGCCGGACTGAAGCTTTCTTT. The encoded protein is CSARTGGRTEAFF.

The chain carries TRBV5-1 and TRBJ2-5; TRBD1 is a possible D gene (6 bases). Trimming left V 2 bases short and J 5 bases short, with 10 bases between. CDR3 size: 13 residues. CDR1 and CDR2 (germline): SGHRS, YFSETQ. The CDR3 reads CASSFEGEETQYF. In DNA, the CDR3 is TGCGCCAGCAGCTTTGAGGGGGAGGAGACCCAGTACTTC.

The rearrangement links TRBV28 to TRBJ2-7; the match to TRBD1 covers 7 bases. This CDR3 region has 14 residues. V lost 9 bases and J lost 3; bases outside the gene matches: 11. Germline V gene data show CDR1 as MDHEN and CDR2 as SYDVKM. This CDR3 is CASEKGGPIYEQYF. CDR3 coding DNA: TGTGCCAGTGAAAAAGGGGGCCCCATCTACGAGCAGTACTTC.

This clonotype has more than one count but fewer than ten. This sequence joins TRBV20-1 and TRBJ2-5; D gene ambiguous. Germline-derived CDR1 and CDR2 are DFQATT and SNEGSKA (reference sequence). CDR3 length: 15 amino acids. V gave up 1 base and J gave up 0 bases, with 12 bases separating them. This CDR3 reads CSARGFGAYQETQYF. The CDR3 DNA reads TGCAGTGCTAGAGGTTTCGGAGCGTACCAAGAGACCCAGTACTTC.

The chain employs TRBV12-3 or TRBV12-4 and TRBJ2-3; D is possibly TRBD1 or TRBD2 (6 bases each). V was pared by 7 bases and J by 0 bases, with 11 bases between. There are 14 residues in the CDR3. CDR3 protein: CASTGGLSTDTQYF. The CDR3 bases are TGTGCCAGCACCGGGGGCCTGAGCACAGATACGCAGTATTTT.

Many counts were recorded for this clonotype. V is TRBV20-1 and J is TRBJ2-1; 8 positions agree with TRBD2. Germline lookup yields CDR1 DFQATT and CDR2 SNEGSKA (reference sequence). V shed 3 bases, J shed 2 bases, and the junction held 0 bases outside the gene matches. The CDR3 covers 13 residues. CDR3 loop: CSASGGAYNEQFF. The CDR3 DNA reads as TGCAGTGCTAGCGGGGGGGCCTACAATGAGCAGTTCTTC.

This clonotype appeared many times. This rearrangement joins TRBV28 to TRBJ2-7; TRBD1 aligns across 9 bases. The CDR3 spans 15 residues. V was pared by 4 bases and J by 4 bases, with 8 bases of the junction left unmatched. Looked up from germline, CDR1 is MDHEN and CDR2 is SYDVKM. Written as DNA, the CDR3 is TGTGCCAGCAGTTCACTGGGACAGGGTAGATACGAGCAGTACTTC. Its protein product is CASSSLGQGRYEQYF.

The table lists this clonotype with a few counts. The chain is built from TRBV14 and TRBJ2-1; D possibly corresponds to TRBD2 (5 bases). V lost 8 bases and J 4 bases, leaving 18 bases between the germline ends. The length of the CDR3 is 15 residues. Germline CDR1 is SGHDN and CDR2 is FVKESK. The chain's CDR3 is CASSNLRGKYNEQFF. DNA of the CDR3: TGTGCCAGCTCGAATCTTCGGGGAAAATACAATGAGCAGTTCTTC.

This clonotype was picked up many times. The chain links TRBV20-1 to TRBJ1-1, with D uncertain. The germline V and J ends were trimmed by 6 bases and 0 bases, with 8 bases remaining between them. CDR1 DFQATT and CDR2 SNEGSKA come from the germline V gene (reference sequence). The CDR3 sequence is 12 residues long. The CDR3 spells CSATTVNTEAFF. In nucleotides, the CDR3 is TGCAGTGCGACCACAGTGAACACTGAAGCTTTCTTT.

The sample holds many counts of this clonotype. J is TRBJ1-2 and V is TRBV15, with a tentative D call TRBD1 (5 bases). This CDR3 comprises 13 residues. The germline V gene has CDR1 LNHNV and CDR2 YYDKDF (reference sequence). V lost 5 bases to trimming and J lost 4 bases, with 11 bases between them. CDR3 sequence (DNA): TGTGCCACCAGCGCACCAGGGAGCTATGGCTACACCTTC. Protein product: CATSAPGSYGYTF.

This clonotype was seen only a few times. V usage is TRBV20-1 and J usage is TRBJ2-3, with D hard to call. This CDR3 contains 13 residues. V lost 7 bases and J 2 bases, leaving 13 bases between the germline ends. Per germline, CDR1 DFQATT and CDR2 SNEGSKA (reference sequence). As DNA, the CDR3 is TGCAGTGTAACTTCTGCAGCCACAGATACGCAGTATTTT. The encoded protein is CSVTSAATDTQYF.

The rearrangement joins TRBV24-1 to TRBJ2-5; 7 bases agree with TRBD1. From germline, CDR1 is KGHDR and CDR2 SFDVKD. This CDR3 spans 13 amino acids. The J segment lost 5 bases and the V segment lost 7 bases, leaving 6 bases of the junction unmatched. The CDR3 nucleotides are TGTGCCACCAGCTACAGGGGTTTCGAGACCCAGTACTTC. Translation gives CATSYRGFETQYF.

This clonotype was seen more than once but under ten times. CDR3 DNA: TGTGCCAGCACCACCGGACAGGGTTCAGATACGCAGTATTTT. Translation gives CASTTGQGSDTQYF. V is TRBV12-3 or TRBV12-4 and J is TRBJ2-3; TRBD1 matches at 8 bases. V shed 7 bases, J shed 4 bases, and the junction held 7 bases outside the gene matches. CDR3 length: 14 amino acids.

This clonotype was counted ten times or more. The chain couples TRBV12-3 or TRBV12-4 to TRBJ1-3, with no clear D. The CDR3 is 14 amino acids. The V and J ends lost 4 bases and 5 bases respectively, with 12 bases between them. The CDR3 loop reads CASSSDKGRNTIYF. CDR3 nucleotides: TGTGCCAGCAGTTCAGACAAGGGCCGAAACACCATATATTTT.

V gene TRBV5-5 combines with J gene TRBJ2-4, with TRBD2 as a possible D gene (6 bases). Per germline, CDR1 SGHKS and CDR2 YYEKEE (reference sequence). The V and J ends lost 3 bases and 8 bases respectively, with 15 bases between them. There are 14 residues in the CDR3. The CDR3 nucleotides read TGTGCCAGCAGCTCGGGCGTAGGGGAGGACATTCAGTACTTC. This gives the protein CASSSGVGEDIQYF.

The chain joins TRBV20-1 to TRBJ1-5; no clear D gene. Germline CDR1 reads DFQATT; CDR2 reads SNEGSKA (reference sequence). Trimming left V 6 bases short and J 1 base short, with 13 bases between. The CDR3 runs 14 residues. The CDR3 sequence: CSAGREVSNQPQHF. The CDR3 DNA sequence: TGCAGTGCGGGGAGGGAGGTGAGCAATCAGCCCCAGCATTTT.